This T cell receptor beta chain was obtained from a study of blood T cells in healthy people across ages. CDR3 size: 17 residues. Trimming took 2 bases from V and 0 from J, leaving 14 bases between them. From germline, CDR1 is MNHNY and CDR2 SVGAGI (reference sequence). Using a J-beta primer mix together with a sample-barcoded 5' primer, a second PCR was run for roughly 6 to 12 cycles. A single record per CDR3 protein comes from TCRdb applying MiXCR to the 5' RACE reads. The sample lists roughly 800,000 distinct CDR3 sequences; 35% to 40% were seen once. The TCR comes from a young man in good health. The sample comprised blood. This chain connects TRBV6-6 to TRBJ2-4; TRBD1 might be the D (6 bases). The CDR3 spells CASSYRQDELAKNIQYF. CDR3 DNA sequence: TGTGCCAGCAGTTACAGACAGGACGAACTAGCCAAAAACATTCAGTACTTC.